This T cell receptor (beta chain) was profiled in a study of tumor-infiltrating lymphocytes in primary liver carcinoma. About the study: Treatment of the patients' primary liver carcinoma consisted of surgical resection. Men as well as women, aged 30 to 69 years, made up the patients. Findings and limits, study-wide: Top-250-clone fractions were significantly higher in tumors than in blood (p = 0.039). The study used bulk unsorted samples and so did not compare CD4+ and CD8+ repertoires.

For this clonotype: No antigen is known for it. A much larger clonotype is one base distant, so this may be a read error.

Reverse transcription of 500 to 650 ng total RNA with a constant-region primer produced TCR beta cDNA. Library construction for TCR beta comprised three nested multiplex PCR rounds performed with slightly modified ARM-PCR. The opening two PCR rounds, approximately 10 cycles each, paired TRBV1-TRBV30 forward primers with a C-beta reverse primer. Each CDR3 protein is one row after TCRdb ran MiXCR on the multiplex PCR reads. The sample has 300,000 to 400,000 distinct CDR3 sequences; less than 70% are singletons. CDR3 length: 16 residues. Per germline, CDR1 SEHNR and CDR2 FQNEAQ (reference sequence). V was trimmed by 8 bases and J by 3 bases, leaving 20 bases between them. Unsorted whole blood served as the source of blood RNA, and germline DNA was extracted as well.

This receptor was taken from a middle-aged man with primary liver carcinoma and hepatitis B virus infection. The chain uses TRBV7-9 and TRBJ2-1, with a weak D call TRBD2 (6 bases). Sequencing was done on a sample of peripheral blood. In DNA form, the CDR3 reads TGTGCCAGCGGCTCCTTGGGTTGGCGGGACTACAATGAGCAGTTCTTC. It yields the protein CASGSLGWRDYNEQFF.